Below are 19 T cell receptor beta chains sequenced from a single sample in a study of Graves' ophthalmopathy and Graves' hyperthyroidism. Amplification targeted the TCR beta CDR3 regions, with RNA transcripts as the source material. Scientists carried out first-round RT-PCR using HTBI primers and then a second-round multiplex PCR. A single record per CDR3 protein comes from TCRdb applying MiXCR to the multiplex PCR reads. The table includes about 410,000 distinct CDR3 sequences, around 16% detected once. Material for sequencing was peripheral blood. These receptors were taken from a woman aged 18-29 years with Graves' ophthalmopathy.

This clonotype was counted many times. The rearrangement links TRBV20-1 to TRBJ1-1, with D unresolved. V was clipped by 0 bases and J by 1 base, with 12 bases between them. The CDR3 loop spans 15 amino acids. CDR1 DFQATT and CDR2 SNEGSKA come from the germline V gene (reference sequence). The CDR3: CSARDARTPNTEAFF. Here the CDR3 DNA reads TGCAGTGCTAGAGATGCCCGGACTCCGAACACTGAAGCTTTCTTT.

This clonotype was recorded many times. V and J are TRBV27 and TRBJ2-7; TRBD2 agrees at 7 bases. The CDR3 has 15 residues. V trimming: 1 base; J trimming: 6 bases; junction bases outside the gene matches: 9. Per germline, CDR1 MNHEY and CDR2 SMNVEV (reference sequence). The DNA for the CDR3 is TGTGCCAGCAGTTTATTGTGGGGAGGGGAATTCGAGCAGTACTTC. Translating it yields CASSLLWGGEFEQYF.

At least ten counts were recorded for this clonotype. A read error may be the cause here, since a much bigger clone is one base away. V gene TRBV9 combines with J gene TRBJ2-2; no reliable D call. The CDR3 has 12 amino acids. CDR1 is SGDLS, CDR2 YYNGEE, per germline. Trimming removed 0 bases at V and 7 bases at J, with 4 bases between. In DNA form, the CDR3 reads TGTGCCAGCAGCGTAGATAGCGGGGAGCTGTTTTTT. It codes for CASSVDSGELFF.

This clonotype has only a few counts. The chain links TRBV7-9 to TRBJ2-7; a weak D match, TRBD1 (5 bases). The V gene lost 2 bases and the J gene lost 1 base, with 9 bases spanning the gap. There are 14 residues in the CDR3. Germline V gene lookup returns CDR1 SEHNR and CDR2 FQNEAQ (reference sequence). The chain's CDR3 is CASSLQAGSYEQYF. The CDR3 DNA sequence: TGTGCCAGCAGCTTACAGGCAGGGTCCTACGAGCAGTACTTC.

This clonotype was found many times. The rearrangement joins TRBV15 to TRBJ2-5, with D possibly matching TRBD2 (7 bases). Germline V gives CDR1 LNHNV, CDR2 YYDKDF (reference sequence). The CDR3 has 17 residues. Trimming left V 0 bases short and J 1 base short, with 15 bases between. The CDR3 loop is CATSREGGPSLQETQYF. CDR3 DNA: TGTGCCACCAGCAGAGAGGGGGGGCCGTCCCTCCAAGAGACCCAGTACTTC. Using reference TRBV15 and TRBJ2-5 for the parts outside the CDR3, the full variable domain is DAMVIQNPRYQVTQFGKPVTLSCSQTLNHNVMYWYQQKSSQAPKLLFHYYDKDFNNEADTPDNFQSRRPNTSFCFLDIRSPGLGDTAMYLCATSREGGPSLQETQYFGPGTRLLVL.

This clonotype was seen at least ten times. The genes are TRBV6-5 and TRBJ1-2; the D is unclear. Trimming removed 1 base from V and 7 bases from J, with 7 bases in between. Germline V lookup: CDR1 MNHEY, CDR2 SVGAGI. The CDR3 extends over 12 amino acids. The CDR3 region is CASSYWGSGYTF. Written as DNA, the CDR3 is TGTGCCAGCAGTTACTGGGGTAGTGGCTACACCTTC.

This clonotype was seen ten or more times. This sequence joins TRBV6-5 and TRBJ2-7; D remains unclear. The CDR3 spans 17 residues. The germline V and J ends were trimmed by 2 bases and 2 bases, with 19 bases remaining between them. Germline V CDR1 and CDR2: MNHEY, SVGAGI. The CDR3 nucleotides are TGTGCCAGCAGTTACGTCGGTGTGAGCGAGAGGCCCTACGAGCAGTACTTC. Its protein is CASSYVGVSERPYEQYF.

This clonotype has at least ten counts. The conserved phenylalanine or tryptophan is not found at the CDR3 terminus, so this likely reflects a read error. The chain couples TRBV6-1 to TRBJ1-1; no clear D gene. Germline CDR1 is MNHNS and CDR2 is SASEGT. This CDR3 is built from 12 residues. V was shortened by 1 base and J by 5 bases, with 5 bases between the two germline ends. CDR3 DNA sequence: TGTGCCAGCAGTGAAGGAAGGACTGAAGCTTTCTCT. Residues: CASSEGRTEAFS.

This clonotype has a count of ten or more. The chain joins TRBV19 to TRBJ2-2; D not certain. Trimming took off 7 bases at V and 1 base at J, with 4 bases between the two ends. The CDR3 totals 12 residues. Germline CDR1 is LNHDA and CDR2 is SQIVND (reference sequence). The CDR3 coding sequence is TGTGCCAGTAATCAGAACACCGGGGAGCTGTTTTTT. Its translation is CASNQNTGELFF. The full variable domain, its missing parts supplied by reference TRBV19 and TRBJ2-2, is DGGITQSPKYLFRKEGQNVTLSCEQNLNHDAMYWYRQDPGQGLRLIYYSQIVNDFQKGDIAEGYSVSREKKESFPLTVTSAQKNPTAFYLCASNQNTGELFFGEGSRLTVL.

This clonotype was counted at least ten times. CDR3 DNA: TGTGCCAGCAGCTTACCGGCGGTGGAGGTGCGCGAGCAGTACTTC. This encodes CASSLPAVEVREQYF. The chain joins TRBV11-1 to TRBJ2-7; tentative D call: TRBD2 (5 bases). Germline CDR1 SGHAT, CDR2 FQDESV (reference sequence). CDR3 length equals 15 residues. V was clipped by 2 bases and J by 6 bases, with 17 bases between them. Full variable domain (missing parts from reference TRBV11-1 and TRBJ2-7): EAEVAQSPRYKITEKSQAVAFWCDPISGHATLYWYRQILGQGPELLVQFQDESVVDDSQLPKDRFSAERLKGVDSTLKIQPAELGDSAMYLCASSLPAVEVREQYFGPGTRLTVT.

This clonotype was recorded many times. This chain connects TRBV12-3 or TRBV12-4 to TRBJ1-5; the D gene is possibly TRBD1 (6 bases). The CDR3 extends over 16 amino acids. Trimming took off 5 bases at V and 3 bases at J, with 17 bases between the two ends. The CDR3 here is CASSQGGARPNQPQHF. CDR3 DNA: TGTGCCAGCAGTCAAGGGGGGGCGCGCCCCAATCAGCCCCAGCATTTT.

The CDR3 DNA reads TGTGCCAGCACCCAAGGGGGACTAGCGGGAGGAGAGACCCAGTACTTC. This gives the protein CASTQGGLAGGETQYF. V gene TRBV28 combines with J gene TRBJ2-5, with TRBD2 matching 15 bases. CDR3 size: 16 residues. With V trimmed by 7 bases and J by 4 bases, 7 bases remained unmatched. Germline V gene sequence: CDR1 MDHEN, CDR2 SYDVKM.

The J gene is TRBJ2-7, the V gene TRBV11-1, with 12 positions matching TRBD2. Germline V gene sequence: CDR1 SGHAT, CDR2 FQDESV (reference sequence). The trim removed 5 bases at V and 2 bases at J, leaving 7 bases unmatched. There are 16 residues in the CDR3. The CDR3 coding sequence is TGTGCCAGCAGCCCACTAGGACTAGCGGGGCCCTACGAGCAGTACTTC. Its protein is CASSPLGLAGPYEQYF.

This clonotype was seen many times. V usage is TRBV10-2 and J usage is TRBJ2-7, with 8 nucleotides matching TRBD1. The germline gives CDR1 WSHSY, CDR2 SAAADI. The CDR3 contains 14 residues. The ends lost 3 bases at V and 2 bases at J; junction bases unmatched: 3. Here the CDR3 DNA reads TGCGCCAGCAGTGATGCGGGACAGGCCTACGAGCAGTACTTC. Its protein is CASSDAGQAYEQYF.

CDR3: CASSYSGSGRVEQYF. CDR3 in DNA: TGTGCCAGCAGTTACTCGGGTAGCGGGAGGGTGGAGCAGTACTTC. The rearrangement links TRBV6-5 to TRBJ2-7, with TRBD2 matching 11 bases. The CDR3 is 15 residues long. Unmatched junction bases numbered 5, after V lost 0 bases and J lost 7 bases. Per germline, CDR1 MNHEY and CDR2 SVGAGI.

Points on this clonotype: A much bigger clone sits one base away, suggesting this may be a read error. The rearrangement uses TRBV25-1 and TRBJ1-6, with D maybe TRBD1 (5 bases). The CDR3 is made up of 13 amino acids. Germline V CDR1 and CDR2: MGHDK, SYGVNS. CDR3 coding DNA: TGTGCCGGCAGTGAACAGGTTCATTCACCCCTCCACTTT. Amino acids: CAGSEQVHSPLHF.

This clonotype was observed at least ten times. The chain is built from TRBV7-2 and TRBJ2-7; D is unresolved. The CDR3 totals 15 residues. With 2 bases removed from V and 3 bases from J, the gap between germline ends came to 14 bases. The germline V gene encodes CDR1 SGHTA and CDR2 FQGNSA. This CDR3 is CASSLPQLGFYEQYF. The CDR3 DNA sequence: TGTGCCAGCAGCTTACCGCAGCTGGGCTTCTACGAGCAGTACTTC.

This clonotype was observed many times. The chain's CDR3 is CASSLNRVAGYTF. As DNA, the CDR3 is TGTGCCAGCAGTTTAAACAGGGTGGCTGGCTACACCTTC. The rearrangement joins TRBV12-3 or TRBV12-4 to TRBJ1-2; D might be TRBD1 (6 bases). This CDR3 region has 13 residues. Trimming removed 2 bases at V and 7 bases at J, with 11 bases between.

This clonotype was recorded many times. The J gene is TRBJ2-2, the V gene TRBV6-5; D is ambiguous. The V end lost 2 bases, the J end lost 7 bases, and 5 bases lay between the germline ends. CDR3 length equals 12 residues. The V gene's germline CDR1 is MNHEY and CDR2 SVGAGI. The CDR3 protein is CASSYGSGELFF. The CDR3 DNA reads TGTGCCAGCAGTTACGGAAGCGGGGAGCTGTTTTTT.